The next 17 T cell receptor beta chains were all read from a single sample in a study of control samples from healthy donors and cancer patients (dated by TCRdb to about 2020). Library creation used the immunoSEQ multiplex PCR assay. TCRdb holds this immuneACCESS table with in-frame rearrangements only. Some clones are missing; in checked studies, unresolved V genes explain under half, and the rest has no known cause. Across this sample there are approximately 97,000 clones, with more than 90% seen only once. The ten biggest clones cover around 3% of the sample. The sequencing sample was made of blood. The receptor set was obtained from a human donor in good health. The donor label of this sample is uncertain.

This rearrangement joins TRBV21-1 to TRBJ1-6; TRBD1 is the table's D call and was not checked against the DNA. TRBV21-1 is a documented pseudogene. The CDR3 is 16 amino acids. CDR3 nucleotide sequence: TGTGCCAGCAGCAAGACAGGGAGCTCCTATAATTCACCCCTCCACTTT. Translation: CASSKTGSSYNSPLHF.

This chain links TRBV27 with TRBJ2-7; 13 bases align to TRBD2. The V segment lost 4 bases and the J segment 6 bases; nucleotides outside the gene matches: 9. This CDR3 has 16 residues. The germline CDR1 and CDR2 sequences are MNHEY and SMNVEV (reference sequence). In DNA, the CDR3 is TGTGCCAGCAGTTCAGGACTAGCGGGGGAGTTTGGCGAGCAGTACTTC. Residues: CASSSGLAGEFGEQYF.

The rearrangement joins TRBV3-1 (or the pseudogene TRBV3-2) to TRBJ1-6, with a possible D match to TRBD1 (6 bases). Trimming took off 3 bases at V and 0 bases at J, with 12 bases between the two ends. The CDR3 totals 17 residues. Germline CDR1 is LGHDT and CDR2 is YNNKEL (reference sequence). The CDR3, as DNA: TGTGCCAGCAGCCAGGCGAAGGGGGGCTCCTATAATTCACCCCTCCACTTT. Translation gives CASSQAKGGSYNSPLHF.

This clone was found once. The rearrangement links TRBV28 to TRBJ1-1; D is undetermined. Germline V gene lookup returns CDR1 MDHEN and CDR2 SYDVKM. Between the trimmed V and J ends, which lost 8 bases and 1 base, there was a span of 23 bases. CDR3 size: 17 residues. The CDR3 DNA sequence: TGTGCCAGCTTCGCTACTGAGGCCGGCTTAGCGAACACTGAAGCTTTCTTT. Amino acids: CASFATEAGLANTEAFF.

The chain couples TRBV11-2 to TRBJ2-3; 8 bases map to TRBD2. CDR3 length: 18 residues. The germline gives CDR1 SGHAT, CDR2 FQNNGV. With 5 bases clipped from V and 0 bases from J, the junction kept 13 bases outside the gene matches. CDR3 residues: CASSTGAGALWSTDTQYF. The CDR3 DNA follows: TGTGCCAGCAGCACCGGAGCGGGGGCCCTCTGGAGCACAGATACGCAGTATTTT.

The J gene is TRBJ2-2, the V gene TRBV5-1; 7 positions agree with TRBD1. This CDR3 is 14 amino acids long. Trimming took 4 bases from V and 3 from J; bases not matched to a gene: 3. The germline V gene encodes CDR1 SGHRS and CDR2 YFSETQ. The CDR3 loop is CASSGDSDTGELFF. The CDR3 DNA sequence: TGCGCCAGCAGCGGGGACAGCGACACCGGGGAGCTGTTTTTT.

The rearrangement links TRBV11-3 to TRBJ2-7; TRBD1 is a possible D gene (5 bases). Germline CDR1 reads SGHNT; CDR2 reads YENEEA. The V gene lost 6 bases and the J gene lost 5 bases, with 14 bases spanning the gap. The CDR3 is 13 amino acids. CDR3 DNA: TGTGCCAGCAGTTTCCAAGGGGCTGACGAGCAGTACTTC. Protein: CASSFQGADEQYF.

This chain joins TRBV30 and TRBJ2-6; TRBD2 might be the D (5 bases). Germline CDR1 GTSNPN, CDR2 SVGIG (reference sequence). The length of the CDR3 is 16 residues. V dropped 7 bases and J dropped 4 bases, with 20 bases sitting between them. This CDR3 is CAYSGNLLSGANVLTF. CDR3 coding DNA: TGTGCCTACTCCGGGAACCTCCTCTCGGGGGCCAACGTCCTGACTTTC. The variable domain in full, with the rest retrieved from reference TRBV30 and TRBJ2-6, is SQTIHQWPATLVQPVGSPLSLECTVEGTSNPNLYWYRQAAGRGLQLLFYSVGIGQISSEVPQNLSASRPQDRQFILSSKKLLLSDSGFYLCAYSGNLLSGANVLTFGAGSRLTVL.

J is TRBJ2-3 and V is TRBV2; D is uncertain. CDR1 is SNHLY and CDR2 is FYNNEI in the germline V gene. This CDR3 comprises 12 residues. V lost 5 bases and J 6 bases, leaving 9 bases between the germline ends. CDR3 bases: TGTGCCAGCAGTTCCCTCGAGGATACGCAGTATTTT. It codes for CASSSLEDTQYF.

The gene calls are TRBV24-1 and TRBJ2-2; D call uncertain. V was shortened by 4 bases and J by 3 bases, with 8 bases between the two germline ends. Germline V gene sequence: CDR1 KGHDR, CDR2 SFDVKD. This CDR3 is 14 amino acids long. CDR3 in amino acids: CATSETVHTGELFF. The CDR3 DNA sequence: TGTGCCACCAGTGAAACAGTCCACACCGGGGAGCTGTTTTTT.

The J gene is TRBJ2-3, the V gene TRBV28; 7 nucleotides agree with TRBD2. This CDR3 region has 14 residues. Per the germline V gene, CDR1 is MDHEN and CDR2 is SYDVKM. The V and J ends lost 9 bases and 5 bases, in that order; junction bases with no gene match: 11. The DNA of the CDR3 is TGTGCCAGTAGGGACGCATCGGGGGGAGATACGCAGTATTTT. Residues: CASRDASGGDTQYF. The full variable domain, with the rest looked up from reference TRBV28 and TRBJ2-3, is DVKVTQSSRYLVKRTGEKVFLECVQDMDHENMFWYRQDPGLGLRLIYFSYDVKMKEKGDIPEGYSVSREKKERFSLILESASTNQTSMYLCASRDASGGDTQYFGPGTRLTVL.

The chain is built from TRBV24-1 and TRBJ1-2; no firm D call. The CDR3 has 12 amino acids. Germline CDR1 is KGHDR and CDR2 is SFDVKD. V shed 1 base and J shed 7 bases, with 6 bases lying between them. Here the CDR3 reads CATSDLRRGYTF. CDR3 DNA: TGTGCCACCAGTGATTTAAGGCGTGGCTACACCTTC.

This chain joins TRBV12-3 or TRBV12-4 and TRBJ1-1; D ambiguous. Trimming took off 3 bases at V and 10 bases at J, with 12 bases between the two ends. CDR3 length: 12 amino acids. The CDR3 DNA reads as TGTGCCAGCAGTTTTGGGAGGGTTGGAGCTTTCTTT. Translating it yields CASSFGRVGAFF.

V is TRBV19 and J is TRBJ1-2, with unresolved D. Germline-derived CDR1 and CDR2 are LNHDA and SQIVND (reference sequence). This CDR3 comprises 11 residues. The CDR3 is CGSQWNYGYTF. DNA of the CDR3: TGTGGCTCTCAATGGAACTATGGCTACACCTTC.

The genes are TRBV7-2 and TRBJ2-2, with TRBD1 matching 8 bases. The length of the CDR3 is 16 residues. V lost 4 bases and J lost 4; bases outside the gene matches: 8. CDR1 and CDR2 from the germline V gene are SGHTA and FQGNSA. The CDR3 protein is CASSSGQGSGTGELFF. The CDR3 nucleotides read TGTGCCAGCAGCTCCGGACAGGGAAGTGGCACCGGGGAGCTGTTTTTT.

CDR3 amino acids: CASSTLLGNEQFF. CDR3 bases: TGCGCCAGCAGCACGCTTTTGGGGAATGAGCAGTTCTTC. The chain uses TRBV5-1 and TRBJ2-1; D gene unclear. Between the trimmed V and J ends, which lost 4 bases and 7 bases, there was a span of 12 bases. The length of the CDR3 is 13 residues. CDR1 and CDR2 (germline): SGHRS, YFSETQ.

DNA of the CDR3: TGTGCCTGGAGTAAAGGGGACGGTGAAAAACTGTTTTTT. Translating gives CAWSKGDGEKLFF. The chain links TRBV30 to TRBJ1-4; D perhaps matches TRBD1 (5 bases). CDR3 length: 13 amino acids. Germline CDR1 reads GTSNPN; CDR2 reads SVGIG (reference sequence). Trimming shortened V by 2 bases and J by 7 bases, and 11 bases separated the two germline ends.